These 28 T cell receptor beta chains share one sample of origin, sequenced in a study of blood T cell repertoires in COVID-19. Profiled with immunoSEQ multiplex PCR; TCRdb holds only in-frame clones, not every one. The table includes fewer than 25,000 clones, around nine tenths detected once. Source material: peripheral blood. The origin of the receptors is a man between 45 and 60 years old with active COVID-19.

This chain joins TRBV28 and TRBJ2-3; TRBD2 matches at 10 bases. Germline-derived CDR1 and CDR2 are MDHEN and SYDVKM. CDR3 size: 15 residues. V lost 1 base and J lost 10; bases outside the gene matches: 8. The CDR3 coding sequence is TGTGCCAGCAGTTTATCGTCTAGCGGGAGAGGTTCGCAGTATTTT. The encoded protein is CASSLSSSGRGSQYF.

The chain is built from TRBV28 and TRBJ2-5; 7 bases align to TRBD1. Germline trimming cut 8 bases from V and 4 bases from J; bases unmatched to any gene: 7. Germline assignment: CDR1 MDHEN and CDR2 SYDVKM. The CDR3 contains 13 residues. CDR3 bases: TGTGCCAGCCGTGGACAGGTCCGAGAGACCCAGTACTTC. This encodes CASRGQVRETQYF.

In its sample, this clone was seen a few times. The chain employs TRBV19 and TRBJ1-3; TRBD1 matches 7 bases. The length of the CDR3 is 13 residues. With 4 bases clipped from V and 8 bases from J, the junction kept 5 bases outside the gene matches. Germline CDR1 is LNHDA and CDR2 is SQIVND (reference sequence). CDR3 protein: CASSTGQRDTIYF. CDR3 coding DNA: TGTGCCAGTAGTACGGGACAGCGTGACACCATATATTTT.

The CDR3 nucleotides read TGCGCCAGCAGCCACGGACCGGGACAGGGTTATGGCTACACCTTC. Translating it yields CASSHGPGQGYGYTF. The rearrangement links TRBV4-1 to TRBJ1-2, with 9 bases matching TRBD1. Per the germline V gene, CDR1 is MGHRA and CDR2 is YSYEKL. CDR3 length: 15 amino acids. With V trimmed by 3 bases and J by 5 bases, 7 bases remained unmatched.

The chain carries TRBV11-2 and TRBJ2-3; tentatively, D is TRBD1 (7 bases). This CDR3 spans 13 amino acids. Per the germline V gene, CDR1 is SGHAT and CDR2 is FQNNGV. Trimming pared 4 bases from V and 7 bases from J, leaving 12 bases between. CDR3: CASSSQGGNTQYF. The CDR3 DNA is TGTGCCAGCAGCTCGCAGGGGGGAAATACGCAGTATTTT.

The gene calls are TRBV27 and TRBJ2-7, with 7 nucleotides matching TRBD1. CDR3 size: 14 residues. J was trimmed by 3 bases and V by 6 bases; bases with no gene match: 8. Per the germline V gene, CDR1 is MNHEY and CDR2 is SMNVEV (reference sequence). CDR3 nucleotides: TGTGCCAGCAGCACCGGGACAGCCGTCTACGAGCAGTACTTC. Translating gives CASSTGTAVYEQYF.

V is TRBV11-3 and J is TRBJ2-2, with TRBD2 matching 11 bases. This CDR3 comprises 17 residues. In germline, CDR1 is SGHNT, CDR2 YENEEA. The V gene end was trimmed by 5 bases and the J gene end by 3 bases; junction bases not matched to a gene: 8. CDR3 sequence (DNA): TGTGCCAGCAGCCCGCTAGCGGGGGGCCGGTACACCGGGGAGCTGTTTTTT. Translation gives CASSPLAGGRYTGELFF.

The J gene is TRBJ2-3, the V gene TRBV6-4; 9 bases agree with TRBD1. Germline V lookup: CDR1 MRHNA, CDR2 SNTAGT. This CDR3 contains 15 residues. V was pared by 4 bases and J by 2 bases, with 4 bases of the junction left unmatched. The CDR3, as DNA: TGTGCCAGCAGTGCCGGGACAGGGCCCACAGATACGCAGTATTTT. It specifies CASSAGTGPTDTQYF.

The chain employs TRBV4-1 and TRBJ1-1, with 8 bases matching TRBD1. CDR3 length: 14 amino acids. Unmatched junction bases numbered 6, after V lost 9 bases and J lost 0 bases. Germline-derived CDR1 and CDR2 are MGHRA and YSYEKL. The CDR3 region is CASRDRTLNTEAFF. The CDR3 coding sequence is TGCGCCAGTCGGGACAGGACCTTGAACACTGAAGCTTTCTTT.

J is TRBJ2-1 and V is TRBV6-2 or TRBV6-3, with 10 positions matching TRBD2. The CDR3 extends over 15 amino acids. CDR1 is MNHEY and CDR2 is SVGEGT in the germline V gene. Germline trimming cut 6 bases from V and 6 bases from J; bases unmatched to any gene: 8. The DNA of the CDR3 is TGTGCCAGCAGCTTCACTAGCGGGATCCTCAATGAGCAGTTCTTC. Translated, it gives CASSFTSGILNEQFF.

The V and J genes are TRBV5-6 and TRBJ2-3; 7 bases fit TRBD2. Trimming removed 1 base from V and 0 bases from J; junction bases left unmatched: 2. Germline lookup yields CDR1 SGHDT and CDR2 YYEEEE. The CDR3 runs 15 residues. CDR3 nucleotide sequence: TGTGCCAGCAGCTTGCGGGGGGTCAGCACAGATACGCAGTATTTT. Translation gives CASSLRGVSTDTQYF.

The chain has TRBV19 and TRBJ2-1, with D possibly matching TRBD1 (5 bases). V lost 0 bases and J lost 6, with 6 bases in between. The V gene's germline CDR1 is LNHDA and CDR2 SQIVND (reference sequence). This CDR3 has 13 residues. CDR3 residues: CASSIEDSNEQFF. CDR3 sequence (DNA): TGTGCCAGTAGTATAGAAGACAGCAATGAGCAGTTCTTC.

The chain joins TRBV28 to TRBJ2-1, with D perhaps TRBD2 (6 bases). In germline, CDR1 is MDHEN, CDR2 SYDVKM. The CDR3 spans 16 residues. V lost 3 bases and J 6 bases, leaving 18 bases between the germline ends. The DNA of the CDR3 is TGTGCCAGCAGTTTTTTTGACGGGAGAGGCGGCAATGAGCAGTTCTTC. Residues: CASSFFDGRGGNEQFF. Combining the CDR3 with reference TRBV28 and TRBJ2-1 gives the whole variable domain DVKVTQSSRYLVKRTGEKVFLECVQDMDHENMFWYRQDPGLGLRLIYFSYDVKMKEKGDIPEGYSVSREKKERFSLILESASTNQTSMYLCASSFFDGRGGNEQFFGPGTRLTVL.

The CDR3 bases are TGTGCCAGCAGCCTTGGACAGGCCATGCGCGCTGGCTACACCTTC. Protein: CASSLGQAMRAGYTF. This chain joins TRBV4-2 and TRBJ1-2; TRBD1 aligns across 7 bases. Germline CDR1 LGHNA, CDR2 YNFKEQ. The length of the CDR3 is 15 residues. Trimming at V came to 4 bases and at J to 7 bases, leaving 12 bases not matched to a gene.

This rearrangement joins TRBV9 to TRBJ1-4; a possible D gene is TRBD1 (5 bases). The germline V gene has CDR1 SGDLS and CDR2 YYNGEE. Trimming removed 0 bases at V and 1 base at J, with 7 bases between. This CDR3 has 15 amino acids. The CDR3 is CASSVGQGTNEKLFF. Written as DNA, the CDR3 is TGTGCCAGCAGCGTAGGGCAGGGAACTAATGAAAAACTGTTTTTT.

The chain carries TRBV2 and TRBJ1-6, with D hard to call. Germline V lookup: CDR1 SNHLY, CDR2 FYNNEI. Trimming shortened V by 5 bases and J by 9 bases, and 11 bases separated the two germline ends. This CDR3 spans 13 amino acids. As DNA, the CDR3 is TGTGCCAGCAGTTCCCTCAGCGGTTCACCCCTCCACTTT. It yields the protein CASSSLSGSPLHF.

This rearrangement joins TRBV28 to TRBJ1-1; TRBD1 matches 9 bases. This CDR3 has 14 amino acids. Per germline, CDR1 MDHEN and CDR2 SYDVKM. Trimming cost V 3 bases and J 1 base; bases outside gene matches: 0. Here the CDR3 reads CASSLTGGNTEAFF. The CDR3 bases are TGTGCCAGCAGTTTGACAGGGGGGAACACTGAAGCTTTCTTT.

This sequence joins TRBV7-2 and TRBJ2-1, with TRBD2 matching 7 bases. The length of the CDR3 is 14 residues. Germline assignment: CDR1 SGHTA and CDR2 FQGNSA. The V gene end was trimmed by 3 bases and the J gene end by 5 bases; junction bases not matched to a gene: 4. DNA of the CDR3: TGTGCCAGCAGCTTCGTGGGGGGGAACAATGAGCAGTTCTTC. Protein sequence: CASSFVGGNNEQFF.

This chain connects TRBV5-8 to TRBJ2-1; 9 bases map to TRBD2. CDR1 and CDR2 (germline): SGHTS, YDEGEE. The trim removed 1 base at V and 2 bases at J, leaving 4 bases unmatched. The CDR3 length is 16 residues. CDR3 residues: CASSLYGLATYNEQFF. The CDR3 nucleotides are TGTGCCAGCAGCTTGTACGGACTAGCGACCTACAATGAGCAGTTCTTC.

The chain joins TRBV5-1 to TRBJ1-1, with 10 bases that match TRBD1. The CDR3 length is 13 residues. Trimming cost V 0 bases and J 11 bases; bases outside gene matches: 4. Germline-derived CDR1 and CDR2 are SGHRS and YFSETQ. The CDR3 loop is CASSLGDRGRAFF. CDR3 DNA: TGCGCCAGCAGCTTGGGGGACAGGGGTAGGGCTTTCTTT.

The chain combines TRBV2 with TRBJ1-5; perhaps TRBD1 as D (5 bases). The germline CDR1 and CDR2 sequences are SNHLY and FYNNEI. The CDR3 runs to 13 residues. Trimming took off 6 bases at V and 6 bases at J, with 12 bases between the two ends. As DNA, the CDR3 is TGTGCCAGCAGGGACACCGAAAGTCAGCCCCAGCATTTT. Its protein is CASRDTESQPQHF.

The chain links TRBV3-1 (or the pseudogene TRBV3-2) to TRBJ2-7; 8 bases match TRBD2. The CDR3 covers 17 residues. V was pared by 4 bases and J by 2 bases, with 13 bases of the junction left unmatched. The germline CDR1 and CDR2 sequences are LGHDT and YNNKEL (reference sequence). This CDR3 reads CASSLLAAGRETYEQYF. The CDR3 DNA is TGTGCCAGCAGCCTATTGGCCGCCGGGAGGGAAACCTACGAGCAGTACTTC.

The genes are TRBV7-9 and TRBJ2-1, with 9 bases matching TRBD2. CDR3 length equals 14 residues. V shed 3 bases, J shed 7 bases, and the junction held 4 bases outside the gene matches. Germline V gene sequence: CDR1 SEHNR, CDR2 FQNEAQ (reference sequence). CDR3 bases: TGTGCCAGCAGCTTGGGACTAGCTGTAAATGAGCAGTTCTTC. Its translation is CASSLGLAVNEQFF.

CDR3 in amino acids: CASSQAGLAPAAYNEQFF. The CDR3 nucleotides read TGCGCCAGCAGCCAAGCTGGGTTAGCGCCTGCCGCCTACAATGAGCAGTTCTTC. This rearrangement joins TRBV4-3 to TRBJ2-1; D possibly corresponds to TRBD2 (5 bases). V lost 1 base and J lost 2, with 18 bases in between. Germline-derived CDR1 and CDR2 are LGHNA and YSLEER. The CDR3 is 18 residues long.

This rearrangement joins TRBV7-8 to TRBJ2-3, with D tentatively TRBD2 (5 bases). The V end lost 5 bases, the J end lost 6 bases, and 9 bases lay between the germline ends. From germline, CDR1 is SGHVS and CDR2 FQNEAQ. This CDR3 is built from 12 residues. CDR3 nucleotides: TGTGCCAGCAGCCATCGAGGGGATACGCAGTATTTT. It translates to CASSHRGDTQYF.

The genes are TRBV2 and TRBJ2-5; tentative D call: TRBD2 (6 bases). Looked up from germline, CDR1 is SNHLY and CDR2 is FYNNEI. Trimming removed 2 bases at V and 1 base at J, with 8 bases between. CDR3 size: 14 residues. CDR3 bases: TGTGCCAGCAGTGAAAGGCGGGGCCAAGAGACCCAGTACTTC. Its translation is CASSERRGQETQYF.

The chain employs TRBV4-1 and TRBJ1-5; D uncertain. From germline, CDR1 is MGHRA and CDR2 YSYEKL. The CDR3 covers 15 residues. With 4 bases removed from V and 0 bases from J, the gap between germline ends came to 10 bases. CDR3 in amino acids: CASSRQADSNQPQHF. The CDR3 DNA reads TGCGCCAGCAGCCGGCAGGCCGATAGCAATCAGCCCCAGCATTTT.

V is TRBV11-2 and J is TRBJ2-3; a possible D gene is TRBD2 (5 bases). The CDR3 is 18 amino acids. CDR1 and CDR2 from the germline V gene are SGHAT and FQNNGV. Deletions cut 1 base from V and 0 bases from J, with 17 bases between. This CDR3 is CASSLALGVGPSTDTQYF. Here the CDR3 DNA reads TGTGCCAGCAGCTTAGCCCTCGGGGTCGGGCCTAGCACAGATACGCAGTATTTT. Full variable domain (missing parts from reference TRBV11-2 and TRBJ2-3): EAGVAQSPRYKIIEKRQSVAFWCNPISGHATLYWYQQILGQGPKLLIQFQNNGVVDDSQLPKDRFSAERLKGVDSTLKIQPAKLEDSAVYLCASSLALGVGPSTDTQYFGPGTRLTVL.